A selection of T cell receptor beta chains follows, all from one sample in a study of CD8 T cells in ankylosing spondylitis. TCRdb reprocessed the 5' RACE reads with MiXCR, giving one entry per CDR3 protein. The sample shows a few hundred thousand distinct CDR3 sequences, roughly a tenth of them seen only once. The specimen was blood, either unsorted or a sorted T cell fraction (not recorded which). All receptors come from a male donor with ankylosing spondylitis or in good health (not recorded which). The CDR3 runs from the conserved cysteine through the conserved F or W. The order of the fields is J gene, D gene, clone size, V gene, CDR3 DNA, CDR3 protein. The D gene is left open where the match is weak. Clone sizes are given selectively: once, few, many, or a class where the clone is expanded.

>TRBJ2-7|NA|many|TRBV5-5
TGTGCCAGCAGCTTGCGGGACAACTCCTACGAGCAGTACTTC
CASSLRDNSYEQYF
>TRBJ2-3|TRBD2|many|TRBV7-6
TGTGCTAGCAGCTTATCGGTTTCTAGCGGGGGGCCCTACGTCGGCACAGATACGCAGTATTTT
CASSLSVSSGGPYVGTDTQYF
>TRBJ2-3|NA|NA|TRBV29-1
TGCAGCGTTTGGGCAGATACGCAGTATTTT
CSVWADTQYF
>TRBJ1-2|NA|many|TRBV20-1
TGCAGTGCTAGAGATACGGCGGGGGCCCTTAACTATGGCTACACCTTC
CSARDTAGALNYGYTF
>TRBJ2-4|TRBD2|few|TRBV6-2/TRBV6-3
TGTGCCAGCAGTACCGACTACGCGAGCGGGGCCACCCCACTAGCCAAAAACATTCAGTACTTC
CASSTDYASGATPLAKNIQYF
>TRBJ1-2|TRBD1|many|TRBV5-1
TGCGCCAGCACGCGGGACAGTACCTATGGCTACACCTTC
CASTRDSTYGYTF
>TRBJ2-3|NA|many|TRBV24-1
TGTGCCACCGGGTTGGGGGGTTCTAGCACAGATACGCAGTATTTT
CATGLGGSSTDTQYF
>TRBJ2-3|TRBD2|many|TRBV20-1
TGCAGTGCTAGAGATTTCCTAGCGGGGGGGACAAACAGAGATACGCAGTATTTT
CSARDFLAGGTNRDTQYF
>TRBJ1-5|NA|few|TRBV20-1
TGCAGTGCTTTAGATTGGGGCCTAAGCAATCAGCCCCAGCATTTT
CSALDWGLSNQPQHF
>TRBJ1-1|NA|many|TRBV12-3/TRBV12-4
TGTGCCAGCAGTTTAGTCCCAGGTAGAGAAGCTTTCTTT
CASSLVPGREAFF
>TRBJ2-7|TRBD1|many|TRBV3-1
TGTGCCAGCAGCCACCACCTCGGACAGGGGGTCTACGAGCAGTACTTC
CASSHHLGQGVYEQYF
>TRBJ1-3|NA|many|TRBV12-3/TRBV12-4
TGTGCCAGCAGCCTAACAGAATCTGGAAACACCATATATTTT
CASSLTESGNTIYF
>TRBJ1-2|NA|NA|TRBV19
TGTGCCAGTAGTATCACGGAGTTTAACTATGGCTACACCTTC
CASSITEFNYGYTF
>TRBJ2-3|NA|few|TRBV20-1
TGCAGTGCTAGAGAAAATGGCATGCGGGATACGCAGTATTTT
CSARENGMRDTQYF
>TRBJ2-7|NA|NA|TRBV6-2/TRBV6-3
TGTGCCAGCAGGACATCCCCCCCGGACGAGCAGTACTTC
CASRTSPPDEQYF
>TRBJ2-7|NA|many|TRBV5-6
TGTGCCAGCAGCTGGGCCTACGAGCAGTACTTC
CASSWAYEQYF
>TRBJ1-1|TRBD1|few|TRBV29-1
TGCAGCGTTCTTGAATCTGACAGGGTCACTGAAGCTTTCTTT
CSVLESDRVTEAFF
>TRBJ2-5|NA|many|TRBV20-1
TGCAGTGCTGGAATACCGGGACTGGAAGAGACCCAGTACTTC
CSAGIPGLEETQYF
>TRBJ2-7|NA|many|TRBV6-5
TGTGCCAGCAGTTACTCGGGACAACGGCTAACCTACGAGCAGTACTTC
CASSYSGQRLTYEQYF
>TRBJ2-3|TRBD2|many|TRBV5-1
TGCGCCAGCAGCCTTTTAGCGGGGGGCGAGTCAGATACGCAGTATTTT
CASSLLAGGESDTQYF
>TRBJ2-2|NA|many|TRBV5-6
TGTGCCAGCAGCCTCCTCGGGTGGGGTGACACCGGGGAGCTGTTTTTT
CASSLLGWGDTGELFF
>TRBJ2-3|NA|many|TRBV2
TGTGCCAGCAGTGAATTTGCAGATACGCAGTATTTT
CASSEFADTQYF
>TRBJ1-2|TRBD1|NA|TRBV2
TGTGCCAGCAGCGAGACAGGGATTGGTGGCTACACCTTC
CASSETGIGGYTF
>TRBJ1-6|NA|many|TRBV25-1
TGTGCCAGCAGTCAGGGGTCCTATAATTCACCCCTCCACTTT
CASSQGSYNSPLHF
>TRBJ1-5|TRBD1|NA|TRBV19
TGTGCCAGTACTTCGACAGGGGGCAATTACCAGCCCCAGCATTTT
CASTSTGGNYQPQHF
>TRBJ2-1|TRBD2|NA|TRBV6-2/TRBV6-3
TGTGCCAGCAGTTACCCCATGACGGGGGGTCTGGATGAGCAGTTCTTC
CASSYPMTGGLDEQFF
>TRBJ1-6|TRBD1|many|TRBV12-3/TRBV12-4
TGTGCCAGCAGAGCGGGACAGGGGAATAATTCACCCCTCCACTTT
CASRAGQGNNSPLHF
>TRBJ2-7|TRBD1|many|TRBV20-1
TGCAGTGCTAGAGGGGAACAGGGGAGTAACTACGAGCAGTACTTC
CSARGEQGSNYEQYF
>TRBJ1-2|TRBD1|NA|TRBV5-1
TGCGCCAGCAGCTCAGAACAGGGGGCCTATGGCTACACCTTC
CASSSEQGAYGYTF
>TRBJ1-3|NA|many|TRBV9
TGTGCCAGCAGCGTGTTTCTCGGGGAAACCTCTGGAAACACCATATATTTT
CASSVFLGETSGNTIYF
>TRBJ2-3|NA|many|TRBV5-1
TGCGCCAGCAGGTCAGCGACAGATACGCAGTATTTT
CASRSATDTQYF
>TRBJ2-3|NA|many|TRBV11-2
TGTGCCAGCAGCCCTGGGTCAAGGGGCGTAGATACGCAGTATTTT
CASSPGSRGVDTQYF